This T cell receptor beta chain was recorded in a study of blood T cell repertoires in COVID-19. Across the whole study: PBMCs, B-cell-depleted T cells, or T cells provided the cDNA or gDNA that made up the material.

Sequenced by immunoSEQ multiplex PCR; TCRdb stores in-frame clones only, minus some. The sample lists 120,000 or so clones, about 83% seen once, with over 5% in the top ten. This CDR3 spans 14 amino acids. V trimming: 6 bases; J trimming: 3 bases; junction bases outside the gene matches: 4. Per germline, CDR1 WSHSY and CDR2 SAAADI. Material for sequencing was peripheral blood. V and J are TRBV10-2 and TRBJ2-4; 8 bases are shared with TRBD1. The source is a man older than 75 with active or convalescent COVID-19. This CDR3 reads CASRGGQGKNIQYF. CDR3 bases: TGCGCCAGCAGGGGAGGACAGGGCAAAAACATTCAGTACTTC.